This TCR beta chain appears in the sequencing data of a study of blood T cell repertoires in COVID-19. Looking at the study overall: Researchers got acute and convalescent COVID-19 samples from the United States, Italy and Spain.

The assay was immunoSEQ multiplex PCR, and TCRdb's table has in-frame clones only and misses some. Of about 310,000 clones listed, around 84% were seen once; the top ten hold roughly 1.3%. V shed 4 bases and J shed 9 bases, with 19 bases lying between them. The CDR3 has 15 amino acids. CDR1 and CDR2 from the germline V gene are LGHDT and YNNKEL (reference sequence). J is TRBJ2-1 and V is TRBV3-1 (or the pseudogene TRBV3-2), with D possibly being TRBD2 (7 bases). What was sequenced was peripheral blood. The receptor was derived from a man in his 70s with acute or convalescent COVID-19. Written as DNA, the CDR3 is TGTGCCAGCAGCCCGGTAGGGGGGGCATTAGTTGAGCAGTTCTTC. The encoded protein is CASSPVGGALVEQFF.